The 12 T cell receptor beta chains given below trace back to one sample, sequenced in a study of response to subunit inactivated influenza vaccine. Using its own MiXCR run on the RT-PCR reads, TCRdb lists one record per CDR3 protein. The table records almost 600,000 distinct CDR3 sequences, 12% to 15% of them present only once. The sequencing used PBMCs from blood, collected 12 days after vaccination. All receptors derive from a man aged 50 to 60 who received an inactivated influenza vaccine.

The chain recombines TRBV7-9 with TRBJ1-4; possibly TRBD1 for D (5 bases). V dropped 5 bases and J dropped 8 bases, with 12 bases sitting between them. The CDR3 consists of 13 residues. Per germline, CDR1 SEHNR and CDR2 FQNEAQ (reference sequence). CDR3 residues: CASSRYEGEKLFF. CDR3 coding DNA: TGTGCCAGCAGCCGTTATGAGGGGGAAAAACTGTTTTTT.

The chain links TRBV19 to TRBJ2-3; TRBD1 matches 9 bases. The CDR3 has 13 amino acids. CDR1 is LNHDA and CDR2 is SQIVND in the germline V gene (reference sequence). J lost 8 bases, V lost 5 bases, and 5 bases had no gene match. The CDR3 protein is CASSSTGGGTQYF. The CDR3 coding sequence is TGTGCCAGTAGTTCAACAGGGGGCGGTACGCAGTATTTT. The variable domain in full, with the rest retrieved from reference TRBV19 and TRBJ2-3, is DGGITQSPKYLFRKEGQNVTLSCEQNLNHDAMYWYRQDPGQGLRLIYYSQIVNDFQKGDIAEGYSVSREKKESFPLTVTSAQKNPTAFYLCASSSTGGGTQYFGPGTRLTVL.

The V and J genes are TRBV7-3 and TRBJ2-7; possibly TRBD1 for D (6 bases). Germline V gives CDR1 SGHTA, CDR2 FQGTGA. Between the trimmed V and J ends, which lost 3 bases and 4 bases, there was a span of 16 bases. This CDR3 spans 15 amino acids. The chain's CDR3 is CASSFLRDKIYEQYF. CDR3 sequence (DNA): TGTGCCAGCAGCTTCCTCCGGGACAAGATATACGAGCAGTACTTC.

CDR3 sequence: CASSDDRGQETQYF. The CDR3 coding sequence is TGCGCCAGCAGCGACGACAGGGGGCAAGAGACCCAGTACTTC. The rearrangement joins TRBV5-1 to TRBJ2-5; 9 positions agree with TRBD1. The V and J ends lost 4 bases and 2 bases, in that order; junction bases with no gene match: 3. Germline loops: CDR1 SGHRS, CDR2 YFSETQ. The CDR3 extends over 14 amino acids.

This clonotype was seen ten or more times. V gene TRBV20-1 combines with J gene TRBJ2-7, with TRBD1 matching over 10 bases. Losses at the gene ends were 4 bases for V and 9 bases for J; bases not matched to a gene: 9. The CDR3 is 13 residues long. Per germline, CDR1 DFQATT and CDR2 SNEGSKA (reference sequence). CDR3 protein: CSANDRGLFLQYF. CDR3 bases: TGCAGTGCTAATGACAGGGGGCTTTTTTTGCAGTACTTC.

The chain links TRBV7-3 to TRBJ2-3, with unresolved D. V was cut by 5 bases and J by 6 bases, with 12 bases left in between. Per the germline V gene, CDR1 is SGHTA and CDR2 is FQGTGA. The CDR3 is made up of 13 amino acids. The CDR3 nucleotides read TGTGCCAGCAGCATGTCAAGTTCGGATACGCAGTATTTT. It translates to CASSMSSSDTQYF.

This rearrangement joins TRBV10-2 to TRBJ2-2; TRBD1 matches at 8 bases. This CDR3 region has 16 residues. J lost 3 bases, V lost 6 bases, and 9 bases had no gene match. The V gene's germline CDR1 is WSHSY and CDR2 SAAADI. In DNA, the CDR3 is TGCGCCAGCAGAGCCGACAGGGGACGGGACACCGGGGAGCTGTTTTTT. Residues: CASRADRGRDTGELFF.

This clonotype was observed at least ten times. The chain recombines TRBV12-3 or TRBV12-4 with TRBJ1-1, with D unresolved. The V end was cut by 1 base, the J end by 4 bases, with 7 bases between. This CDR3 has 13 residues. The CDR3 DNA reads TGTGCCAGCAGTTTAGGGCAGTCCACTGAAGCTTTCTTT. Its protein is CASSLGQSTEAFF.

The chain uses TRBV9 and TRBJ2-3, with D unresolved. With 0 bases removed from V and 4 bases from J, the gap between germline ends came to 6 bases. The CDR3 loop spans 13 amino acids. In germline, CDR1 is SGDLS, CDR2 YYNGEE. Here the CDR3 DNA reads TGTGCCAGCAGCGTAGGAGTCCCAGATACGCAGTATTTT. Amino acids: CASSVGVPDTQYF. Filled out from reference TRBV9 and TRBJ2-3, the complete variable domain reads DSGVTQTPKHLITATGQRVTLRCSPRSGDLSVYWYQQSLDQGLQFLIQYYNGEERAKGNILERFSAQQFPDLHSELNLSSLELGDSALYFCASSVGVPDTQYFGPGTRLTVL.

The DNA for the CDR3 is TGTGCCAGCAGTTCCCCCTCGGGACAGGGGACAAATGAGCAGTTCTTC. Translating it yields CASSSPSGQGTNEQFF. The chain uses TRBV28 and TRBJ2-1; 10 nucleotides align to TRBD1. Germline CDR1 is MDHEN and CDR2 is SYDVKM. The ends lost 4 bases at V and 7 bases at J; junction bases unmatched: 10. CDR3 length: 16 amino acids. Full variable domain (remainder filled in from reference TRBV28 and TRBJ2-1): DVKVTQSSRYLVKRTGEKVFLECVQDMDHENMFWYRQDPGLGLRLIYFSYDVKMKEKGDIPEGYSVSREKKERFSLILESASTNQTSMYLCASSSPSGQGTNEQFFGPGTRLTVL.

This clonotype was seen a handful of times. V is TRBV3-1 and J is TRBJ2-2; D not resolved. The germline V gene encodes CDR1 LGHDT and CDR2 YNNKEL (reference sequence). With 1 base removed from V and 6 bases from J, the gap between germline ends came to 6 bases. CDR3 length equals 13 residues. The CDR3, as DNA: TGTGCCAGCAGCCAAGTTTCGTCCGGGGAGCTGTTTTTT. Amino acid sequence: CASSQVSSGELFF.

This clonotype turned up a few times. The rearrangement joins TRBV2 to TRBJ2-1; 15 nucleotides match TRBD2. Germline V gene sequence: CDR1 SNHLY, CDR2 FYNNEI. This CDR3 has 15 amino acids. V lost 10 bases, J lost 7 bases, and 8 bases stayed unmatched. CDR3: CATKRTSGGENEQFF. The CDR3, as DNA: TGTGCCACCAAGAGGACTAGCGGGGGGGAGAATGAGCAGTTCTTC.